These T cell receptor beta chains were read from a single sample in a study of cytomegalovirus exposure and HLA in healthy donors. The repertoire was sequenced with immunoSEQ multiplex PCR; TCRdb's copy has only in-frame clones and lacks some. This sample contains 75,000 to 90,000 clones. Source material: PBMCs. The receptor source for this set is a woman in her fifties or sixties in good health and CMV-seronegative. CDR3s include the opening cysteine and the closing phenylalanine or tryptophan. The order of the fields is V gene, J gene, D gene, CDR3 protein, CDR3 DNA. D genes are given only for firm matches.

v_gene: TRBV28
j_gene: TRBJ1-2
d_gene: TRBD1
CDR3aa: CAIAGGSGGYTF
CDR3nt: TGTGCCATCGCAGGGGGTTCGGGAGGCTACACCTTC

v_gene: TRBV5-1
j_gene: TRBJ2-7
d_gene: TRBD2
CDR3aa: CASSLYLREQHEQYF
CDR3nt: TGCGCCAGCAGCTTGTATCTGCGGGAGCAACACGAGCAGTACTTC

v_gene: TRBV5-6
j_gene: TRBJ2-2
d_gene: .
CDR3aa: CASSLRRLAAFHGELFF
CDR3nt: TGTGCCAGCAGCCTAAGGCGTTTAGCGGCTTTTCACGGGGAGCTGTTTTTT

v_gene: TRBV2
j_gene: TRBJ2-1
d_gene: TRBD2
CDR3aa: CASSGKLAGVYNEQFF
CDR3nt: TGTGCCAGCAGTGGAAAACTAGCGGGAGTTTATAATGAGCAGTTCTTC

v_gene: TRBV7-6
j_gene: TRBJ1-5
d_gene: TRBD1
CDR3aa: CASSRDRGPGQPQHF
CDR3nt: TGTGCCAGCAGCAGGGACAGGGGGCCCGGGCAGCCCCAGCATTTT

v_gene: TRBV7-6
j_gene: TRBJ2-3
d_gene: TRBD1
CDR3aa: CASSQGQGTTTQYF
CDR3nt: TGTGCCAGCAGCCAAGGACAGGGTACTACTACGCAGTATTTT

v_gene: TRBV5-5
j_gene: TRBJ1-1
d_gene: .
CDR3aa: CASSLGRASTEAFF
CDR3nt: TGTGCCAGCAGCTTGGGCAGGGCGTCCACTGAAGCTTTCTTT

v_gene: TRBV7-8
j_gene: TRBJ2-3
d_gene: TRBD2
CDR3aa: CASSLHQGTSGSPSTDTQYF
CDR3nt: TGTGCCAGCAGCTTACATCAGGGGACTAGCGGGAGCCCAAGCACAGATACGCAGTATTTT

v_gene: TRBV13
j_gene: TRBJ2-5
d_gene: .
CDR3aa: CASSLWRRQETQYF
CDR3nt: TGTGCCAGCAGCTTATGGAGGCGCCAAGAGACCCAGTACTTC

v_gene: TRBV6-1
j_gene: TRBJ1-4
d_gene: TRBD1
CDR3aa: CASIDRGGEKLFF
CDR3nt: TGTGCCAGCATAGACAGGGGTGGCGAAAAACTGTTTTTT

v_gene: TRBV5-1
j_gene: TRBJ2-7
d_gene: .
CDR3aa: CASSSDFSYEQYF
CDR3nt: TGCGCCAGCAGCTCGGACTTCTCCTACGAGCAGTACTTC

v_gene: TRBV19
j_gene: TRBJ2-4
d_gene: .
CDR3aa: CASSDRGTPKNIQYF
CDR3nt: TGTGCCAGTAGTGACCGTGGGACACCGAAAAACATTCAGTACTTC

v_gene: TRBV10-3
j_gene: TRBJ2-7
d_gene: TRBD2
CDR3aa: CAISEWAGVGYEQYF
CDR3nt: TGTGCCATCAGTGAGTGGGCGGGGGTCGGCTACGAGCAGTACTTC

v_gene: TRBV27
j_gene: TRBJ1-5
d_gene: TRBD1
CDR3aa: CASSSQGANQPQHF
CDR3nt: TGTGCCAGCAGTTCACAGGGGGCAAATCAGCCCCAGCATTTT

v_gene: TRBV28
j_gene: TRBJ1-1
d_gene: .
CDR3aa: CASPGPGGTEAFF
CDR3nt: TGTGCCAGTCCGGGTCCAGGAGGCACTGAAGCTTTCTTT

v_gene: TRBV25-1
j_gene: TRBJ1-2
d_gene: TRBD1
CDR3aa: CASSAPGTGKGYTF
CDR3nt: TGTGCCAGCAGTGCTCCGGGGACAGGGAAAGGCTACACCTTC

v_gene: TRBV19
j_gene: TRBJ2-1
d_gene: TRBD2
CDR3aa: CASSRRAGLDNEQFF
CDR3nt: TGTGCCAGTAGTAGGAGGGCGGGACTAGACAATGAGCAGTTCTTC

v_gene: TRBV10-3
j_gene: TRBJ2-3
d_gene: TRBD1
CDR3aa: CAMGTGGTDTQYF
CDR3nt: TGTGCCATGGGGACAGGGGGCACAGATACGCAGTATTTT

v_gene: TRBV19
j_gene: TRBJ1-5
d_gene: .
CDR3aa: CASSIRVGQPQHF
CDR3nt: TGTGCCAGTAGTATCCGGGTTGGTCAGCCCCAGCATTTT

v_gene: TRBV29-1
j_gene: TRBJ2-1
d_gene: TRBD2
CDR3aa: CSVDTDRKGTSGSKEQFF
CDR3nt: TGCAGCGTTGATACCGACAGGAAAGGGACTAGCGGGAGTAAGGAGCAGTTCTTC

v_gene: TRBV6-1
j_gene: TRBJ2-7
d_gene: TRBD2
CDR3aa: CASNIAGGREQYF
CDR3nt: TGTGCCAGCAATATAGCGGGAGGGCGCGAGCAGTACTTC

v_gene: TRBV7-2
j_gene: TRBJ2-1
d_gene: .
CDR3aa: CASSLVTGKAREGFF
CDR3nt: TGTGCCAGCAGCTTAGTAACCGGGAAAGCAAGGGAAGGGTTCTTC

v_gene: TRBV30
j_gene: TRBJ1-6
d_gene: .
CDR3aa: CAWSRDNANSPLHF
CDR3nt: TGTGCCTGGAGCCGGGACAACGCGAATTCACCCCTCCACTTT

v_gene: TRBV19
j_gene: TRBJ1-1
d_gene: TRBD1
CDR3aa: CASSPGQGRRVIMNTEAFF
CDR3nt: TGTGCCAGTAGTCCCGGACAGGGGAGGCGCGTAATTATGAACACTGAAGCTTTCTTT

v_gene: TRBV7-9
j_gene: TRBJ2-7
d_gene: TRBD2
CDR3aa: CASSLTAGVLEQYF
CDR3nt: TGTGCCAGCAGCCTGACAGCGGGAGTTCTTGAGCAGTACTTC

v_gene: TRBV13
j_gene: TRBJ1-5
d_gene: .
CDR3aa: CASSRGYSDQPQHF
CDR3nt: TGTGCCAGCAGCCGGGGGTACAGCGATCAGCCCCAGCATTTT

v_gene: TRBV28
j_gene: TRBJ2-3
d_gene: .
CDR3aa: CASSPPPRGVAADTQYF
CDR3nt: TGTGCCAGCAGTCCCCCCCCGAGAGGTGTGGCGGCGGATACGCAGTATTTT

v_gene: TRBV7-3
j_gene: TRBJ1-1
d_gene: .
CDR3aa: CASSLEGNTEAFF
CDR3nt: TGTGCCAGCAGCCTCGAGGGGAACACTGAAGCTTTCTTT

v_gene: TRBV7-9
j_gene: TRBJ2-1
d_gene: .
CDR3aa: CASSPPRLGIDEQFF
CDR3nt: TGTGCCAGCAGCCCTCCTCGACTAGGAATCGATGAGCAGTTCTTC

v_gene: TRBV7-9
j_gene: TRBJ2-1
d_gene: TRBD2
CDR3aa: CASSRGSGVNEQFF
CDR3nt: TGTGCCAGCAGCCGCGGGAGCGGGGTCAATGAGCAGTTCTTC

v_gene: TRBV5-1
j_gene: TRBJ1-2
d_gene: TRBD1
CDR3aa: CASSLRGQGRDGYTF
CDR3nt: TGCGCCAGCAGCTTACGCGGACAGGGTCGCGATGGCTACACCTTC

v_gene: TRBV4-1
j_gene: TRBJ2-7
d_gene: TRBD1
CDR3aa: CASSQATGDEQYF
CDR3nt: TGCGCCAGCAGCCAGGCGACAGGGGACGAGCAGTACTTC

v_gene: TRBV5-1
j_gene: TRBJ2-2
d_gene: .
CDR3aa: CASSSQGFELFF
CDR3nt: TGCGCCAGCAGCTCCCAGGGGTTTGAGCTGTTTTTT

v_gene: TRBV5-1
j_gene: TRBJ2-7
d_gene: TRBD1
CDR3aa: CASSLGGTGAYEQYF
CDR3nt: TGCGCCAGCAGCTTGGGTGGGACAGGGGCGTACGAGCAGTACTTC

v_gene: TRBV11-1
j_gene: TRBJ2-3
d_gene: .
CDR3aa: CASSLNLSPPSTDTQYF
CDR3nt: TGTGCCAGCAGCTTAAATTTGAGCCCCCCTAGCACAGATACGCAGTATTTT

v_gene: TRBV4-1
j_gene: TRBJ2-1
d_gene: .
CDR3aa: CASSPLTGSLSYNEQFF
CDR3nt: TGCGCCAGCAGCCCCCTTACCGGGTCCTTATCCTACAATGAGCAGTTCTTC

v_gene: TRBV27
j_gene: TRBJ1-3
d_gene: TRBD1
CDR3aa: CASSLWGQGTGNTIYF
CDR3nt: TGTGCCAGCAGTTTGTGGGGACAGGGTACTGGAAACACCATATATTTT

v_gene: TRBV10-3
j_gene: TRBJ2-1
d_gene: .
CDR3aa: CAISEYSSGDYNEQFF
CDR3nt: TGTGCCATCAGTGAATACTCCTCGGGGGACTACAATGAGCAGTTCTTC

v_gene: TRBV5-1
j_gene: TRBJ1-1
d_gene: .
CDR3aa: CASSQNTEAFF
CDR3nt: TGCGCCAGCAGCCAAAACACTGAAGCTTTCTTT

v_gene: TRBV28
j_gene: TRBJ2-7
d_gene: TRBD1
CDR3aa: CASSLLRQGGEQYF
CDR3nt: TGTGCCAGCAGTTTACTGCGACAGGGGGGCGAGCAGTACTTC

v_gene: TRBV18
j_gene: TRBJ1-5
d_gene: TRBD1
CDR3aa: CASSPVGTGWVDQPQHF
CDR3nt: TGTGCCAGCTCACCCGTTGGGACAGGGTGGGTGGATCAGCCCCAGCATTTT

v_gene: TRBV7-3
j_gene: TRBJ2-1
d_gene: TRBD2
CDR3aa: CASSLTGGSPSSNQFF
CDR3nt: TGTGCCAGCAGCTTGACGGGGGGGTCTCCCAGTTCTAATCAGTTCTTC

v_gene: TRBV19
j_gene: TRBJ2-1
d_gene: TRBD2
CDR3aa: CASSMASGYINEQFF
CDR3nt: TGTGCCAGTAGTATGGCTAGCGGCTATATCAATGAGCAGTTCTTC

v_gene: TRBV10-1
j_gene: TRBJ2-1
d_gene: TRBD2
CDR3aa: CASSEGGGSSYNEQFF
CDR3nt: TGCGCCAGCAGTGAGGGTGGCGGGAGCTCCTACAATGAGCAGTTCTTC

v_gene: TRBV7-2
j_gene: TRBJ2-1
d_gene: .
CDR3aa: CASSPQLVTNEQFF
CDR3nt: TGTGCCAGCAGCCCCCAACTAGTTACCAATGAGCAGTTCTTC

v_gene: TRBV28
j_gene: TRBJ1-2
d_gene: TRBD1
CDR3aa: CASSLAVRDRDGGYTF
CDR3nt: TGTGCCAGCAGTTTAGCGGTGAGGGACAGGGACGGTGGCTACACCTTC

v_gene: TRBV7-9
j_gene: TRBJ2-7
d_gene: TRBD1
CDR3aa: CASSLAVRGPYEQYF
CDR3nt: TGTGCCAGCAGCTTAGCTGTCAGGGGGCCCTACGAGCAGTACTTC

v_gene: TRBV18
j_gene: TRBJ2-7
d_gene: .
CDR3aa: CASSGGTYEQYF
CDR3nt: TGTGCCAGCTCAGGCGGGACTTACGAGCAGTACTTC

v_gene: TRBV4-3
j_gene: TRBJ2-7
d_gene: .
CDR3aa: CASSQDRGSSYEQYF
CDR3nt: TGCGCCAGCAGCCAAGATAGGGGCAGCTCCTACGAGCAGTACTTC

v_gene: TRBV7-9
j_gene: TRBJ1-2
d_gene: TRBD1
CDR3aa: CASSRGQGNDYGYTF
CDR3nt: TGTGCCAGCAGCCGAGGACAGGGGAACGACTATGGCTACACCTTC

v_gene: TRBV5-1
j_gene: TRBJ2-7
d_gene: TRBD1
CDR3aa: CASSLVTGQGSTQQYF
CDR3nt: TGCGCCAGCAGCTTGGTAACGGGACAGGGATCTACGCAGCAGTACTTC

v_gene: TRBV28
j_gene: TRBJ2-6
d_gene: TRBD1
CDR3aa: CASSSSGQGGLSGANVLTF
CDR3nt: TGTGCCAGCAGTTCCTCGGGACAGGGGGGCCTCTCTGGGGCCAACGTCCTGACTTTC

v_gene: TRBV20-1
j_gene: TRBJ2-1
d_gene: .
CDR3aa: CSALRYNEQFF
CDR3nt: TGCAGTGCTCTACGGTACAATGAGCAGTTCTTC